This T cell receptor (beta chain) comes out of a study of T cell responses to AZD1222 COVID-19 vaccine. Study context: Some second doses came at about 4 weeks and others at about 12 weeks; these were pooled.

Notes on this clone: What it binds is unknown.

Profiled with immunoSEQ multiplex PCR; TCRdb holds only in-frame clones, not every one. The table has roughly 180,000 clones, about 90% seen once; the top ten hold under 2.5%. The CDR3 runs 15 residues. V shed 6 bases and J 6 bases; nucleotides not matched to a gene: 11. Germline V gene lookup returns CDR1 SEHNR and CDR2 FQNEAQ (reference sequence). Study results and limitations: Repertoires were obtained solely post-peak T cell response. Clonal diversity was possibly underestimated; the donors were predominantly white British and more often female.

This chain connects TRBV7-9 to TRBJ1-2; the match to TRBD1 covers 9 bases. The sequences come from peripheral blood, collected on day 0 of AZD1222 vaccination. The source is an adult in good health. Here the CDR3 DNA reads TGTGCCAGCAGAAAAACGGGACAGGGATACAATGGCTACACCTTC. Encoded protein: CASRKTGQGYNGYTF.